The next 26 T cell receptor beta chains were all read from a single sample in a study of somatic mutations in cytotoxic T cells in rheumatoid arthritis. Repertoires were generated with immunoSEQ multiplex PCR, while TCRdb's copy carries only in-frame clones and drops some. The sample lists more than 12,000 clones, 65% to 80% occurring once. Sequencing used CD8+ T cells sorted from blood. These receptors all stem from an adult with rheumatoid arthritis.

This chain connects TRBV29-1 to TRBJ1-1; D is possibly TRBD1 (6 bases). The ends were cut back, 5 bases at V and 13 bases at J, with 29 bases in the middle. The germline gives CDR1 SQVTM, CDR2 ANQGSEA. The CDR3 has 15 amino acids. The CDR3 nucleotides are TGCAGCGTTATAGGAGGGGGGGGTCCGACACTGAAGCTTTTCTTT. Translating it yields CSVIGGGGPTLKLFF.

This clone was counted only a few times. Other DNA sequences in this specimen translate into the identical CDR3. The chain recombines TRBV7-3 with TRBJ2-3; 8 bases are shared with TRBD2. The V segment lost 4 bases and the J segment 5 bases; nucleotides outside the gene matches: 5. Germline-derived CDR1 and CDR2 are SGHTA and FQGTGA. The CDR3 length is 14 residues. The CDR3 here is CASSSGGGRDTQYF. DNA for the CDR3: TGTGCCAGCAGCTCGGGCGGGGGGCGAGATACGCAGTATTTT.

This clone was seen just once. The chain employs TRBV7-9 and TRBJ2-1, with 12 positions matching TRBD1. The CDR3 has 19 residues. The V gene end was trimmed by 4 bases and the J gene end by 7 bases; junction bases not matched to a gene: 17. CDR1 is SEHNR and CDR2 is FQNEAQ in the germline V gene (reference sequence). CDR3: CASSSTVSGTGGMKNEQFF. CDR3 bases: TGTGCCAGCAGCTCGACAGTTTCCGGGACAGGGGGCATGAAGAATGAGCAGTTCTTC.

In its sample, this clone was seen a few times. This CDR3 is also generated by other DNA sequences in the sample. The rearrangement links TRBV6-5 to TRBJ1-1; the D gene is possibly TRBD1 (5 bases). Deletions cut 4 bases from V and 5 bases from J, with 5 bases between. Germline V gene data show CDR1 as MNHEY and CDR2 as SVGAGI. The CDR3 sequence is 11 residues long. The CDR3 spells CASSSGTEAFF. Here the CDR3 DNA reads TGTGCCAGCAGTTCAGGGACTGAAGCTTTCTTT.

The chain uses TRBV7-6 and TRBJ1-4; no firm D call. Germline CDR1 and CDR2: SGHVS and FNYEAQ. CDR3 length: 16 amino acids. V dropped 2 bases and J dropped 4 bases, with 14 bases sitting between them. The CDR3: CASSLSSGSHNEKLFF. The CDR3 DNA follows: TGTGCCAGCAGCTTATCATCCGGCAGCCATAATGAAAAACTGTTTTTT.

V is TRBV6-5 and J is TRBJ2-1, with 9 bases matching TRBD2. Germline values: CDR1 MNHEY, CDR2 SVGAGI. The CDR3 has 15 residues. Trimming took 6 bases from V and 7 from J; bases not matched to a gene: 10. CDR3 sequence reads: CASRRAGGRPNEQFF. The CDR3 bases are TGTGCCAGCAGGCGGGCGGGGGGGCGGCCGAATGAGCAGTTCTTC.

The genes are TRBV25-1 and TRBJ2-7; TRBD2 is a possible D gene (7 bases). Germline CDR1 and CDR2: MGHDK and SYGVNS. V lost 9 bases to trimming and J lost 1 base, with 19 bases between them. This CDR3 is built from 15 residues. As DNA, the CDR3 is TGTGCCAGGCGGTCTGGGGGGGGGCCATCCTACGAGCAGTACTTC. This gives the protein CARRSGGGPSYEQYF.

The chain combines TRBV29-1 with TRBJ1-2; D not resolved. The CDR3 length is 11 residues. V dropped 6 bases and J dropped 8 bases, with 13 bases sitting between them. CDR1 is SQVTM, CDR2 ANQGSEA, per germline. The CDR3 DNA reads TGCAGCGTCCCGCGGGGTAGCGGCTACACCTTC. This codes for CSVPRGSGYTF.

This sequence joins TRBV21-1 and TRBJ1-1; TRBD1 is the table's D call and was not checked against the DNA. TRBV21-1 is an annotated pseudogene. The CDR3 consists of 14 residues. CDR3 nucleotide sequence: TGTGCCAGCGGCCAGGACAGGGAATTCACTGAAGCTTTCTTT. Amino acid sequence: CASGQDREFTEAFF.

CDR3 nucleotides: TGTGCCAGCAGCCATCCCGACAGGGGTGACTATGGCTACACCTTC. Residues: CASSHPDRGDYGYTF. The chain joins TRBV7-8 to TRBJ1-2, with 8 bases matching TRBD1. The CDR3 is 15 amino acids. V lost 5 bases and J lost 3; bases outside the gene matches: 8. Germline CDR1 and CDR2: SGHVS and FQNEAQ.

The gene calls are TRBV7-9 and TRBJ1-2; D gene uncertain. The CDR3 runs to 15 residues. Germline-derived CDR1 and CDR2 are SEHNR and FQNEAQ (reference sequence). Trimming took 5 bases from V and 2 from J, leaving 15 bases between them. DNA of the CDR3: TGTGCCAGCAGCCCCGACCCTTTCATCAACTATGGCTACACCTTC. Translated: CASSPDPFINYGYTF. Variable domain in full (rest from reference TRBV7-9 and TRBJ1-2): DTGVSQNPRHKITKRGQNVTFRCDPISEHNRLYWYRQTLGQGPEFLTYFQNEAQLEKSRLLSDRFSAERPKGSFSTLEIQRTEQGDSAMYLCASSPDPFINYGYTFGSGTRLTVV.

V usage is TRBV7-9 and J usage is TRBJ2-3, with 12 bases that match TRBD2. V lost 1 base to trimming and J lost 7 bases; unmatched junction nucleotides: 3. The CDR3 totals 15 residues. Looked up from germline, CDR1 is SEHNR and CDR2 is FQNEAQ (reference sequence). Written as DNA, the CDR3 is TGTGCCAGCAGCTTAGGGACTAGCGGGGCCCATACGCAGTATTTT. Its translation: CASSLGTSGAHTQYF.

J is TRBJ2-1 and V is TRBV5-1; D unclear. V was cut by 0 bases and J by 1 base, with 11 bases left in between. The CDR3 covers 16 residues. CDR1 and CDR2 from the germline V gene are SGHRS and YFSETQ. The CDR3 sequence: CASSLAPAASYNEQFF. The CDR3 DNA reads as TGCGCCAGCAGCTTGGCCCCGGCAGCTTCCTACAATGAGCAGTTCTTC.

The chain links TRBV5-4 to TRBJ2-2; D not resolved. The V and J ends lost 1 base and 4 bases respectively, with 14 bases between them. The CDR3 loop spans 16 amino acids. Germline V lookup: CDR1 SGHNT, CDR2 YYREEE (reference sequence). CDR3 sequence reads: CASSLTLGTPTGELFF. The CDR3 bases are TGTGCCAGCAGCTTGACCCTAGGAACCCCCACCGGGGAGCTGTTTTTT.

V usage is TRBV9 and J usage is TRBJ2-5; D possibly matches TRBD1 or TRBD2 (6 bases each). Germline lookup yields CDR1 SGDLS and CDR2 YYNGEE. This CDR3 spans 15 amino acids. With 3 bases removed from V and 5 bases from J, the gap between germline ends came to 17 bases. CDR3 sequence (DNA): TGTGCCAGCAGCGAAGGAGACCAAGGGGGGGAGACCCAGTACTTC. As protein: CASSEGDQGGETQYF.

Concerning this clone itself: Other DNA sequences in the sample encode the same CDR3. The chain recombines TRBV30 with TRBJ1-5; unclear D gene. The germline V gene has CDR1 GTSNPN and CDR2 SVGIG (reference sequence). V gave up 0 bases and J gave up 0 bases, with 6 bases separating them. There are 14 residues in the CDR3. DNA of the CDR3: TGTGCCTGGAGTGTTGGTTATAGCAATCAGCCCCAGCATTTT. Translated: CAWSVGYSNQPQHF.

V gene TRBV27 combines with J gene TRBJ1-5; TRBD1 matches at 7 bases. Per germline, CDR1 MNHEY and CDR2 SMNVEV (reference sequence). This CDR3 is 15 amino acids long. Trimming took 6 bases from V and 7 from J; bases not matched to a gene: 12. The CDR3 loop reads CASRLRQGVNQPQHF. CDR3 sequence (DNA): TGTGCCAGCAGACTAAGACAGGGTGTGAACCAGCCCCAGCATTTT.

The chain employs TRBV4-3 and TRBJ2-1, with a weak D call TRBD2 (5 bases). CDR1 LGHNA and CDR2 YSLEER come from the germline V gene. Trimming removed 8 bases from V and 10 bases from J, with 18 bases in between. The CDR3 loop spans 13 amino acids. The CDR3 coding sequence is TGCGCCAGCGGCCCACTAGGAGGATCCGAGCAGTTCTTC. Its protein is CASGPLGGSEQFF.

This chain connects TRBV2 to TRBJ2-3, with D possibly TRBD2 on 5 matching bases. Germline CDR1 SNHLY, CDR2 FYNNEI. The CDR3 loop spans 13 amino acids. The V and J ends lost 6 bases and 2 bases respectively, with 9 bases between them. For the CDR3, the DNA is TGTGCCAGCAGAGCCGGGGACACAGATACGCAGTATTTT. Its protein is CASRAGDTDTQYF.

The chain carries TRBV6-1 and TRBJ1-1; 8 bases are shared with TRBD1. The germline V gene has CDR1 MNHNS and CDR2 SASEGT. Trimming took 11 bases from V and 11 from J; bases not matched to a gene: 13. The CDR3 loop spans 12 amino acids. The CDR3 loop is CAGGQDTLSAFF. Here the CDR3 DNA reads TGTGCCGGGGGACAGGACACCCTTTCGGCTTTCTTT.

The chain links TRBV6-5 to TRBJ2-5; TRBD2 might be the D (7 bases). Near its end, the DNA agrees better with TRBJ2-7, so the J call may be wrong. CDR1 and CDR2 (germline): MNHEY, SVGAGI. The CDR3 loop spans 15 amino acids. In nucleotides, the CDR3 is TGTGCCAGCAGTCCCCCGGGGGGCGCGGGGTACGAGCAGTACTTC. This gives the protein CASSPPGGAGYEQYF.

A few counts support this clone. The V gene is TRBV7-6, the J gene TRBJ2-2; D might be TRBD2 (6 bases). The CDR3 loop spans 16 amino acids. The V end was cut by 2 bases, the J end by 5 bases, with 15 bases between. Per the germline V gene, CDR1 is SGHVS and CDR2 is FNYEAQ. The CDR3 sequence: CASSLRWGVTTGELFF. In DNA, the CDR3 is TGTGCCAGCAGCTTACGATGGGGGGTCACTACCGGGGAGCTGTTTTTT.

V and J are TRBV25-1 and TRBJ2-7, with D perhaps TRBD1 or TRBD2 (5 bases each). Trimming left V 0 bases short and J 2 bases short, with 11 bases between. CDR3 length: 15 amino acids. From germline, CDR1 is MGHDK and CDR2 SYGVNS. CDR3 in amino acids: CASSEYLGAAYEQYF. The CDR3 region has the DNA TGTGCCAGCAGTGAATATCTCGGGGCGGCCTACGAGCAGTACTTC.

This clone is medium-sized (0.01 to 0.1%) by share. The chain employs TRBV14 and TRBJ1-4; unclear D gene. Trimming removed 4 bases at V and 5 bases at J, with 14 bases between. CDR1 and CDR2 from the germline V gene are SGHDN and FVKESK. The CDR3 contains 15 residues. The chain's CDR3 is CASSLLHFPNEKLFF. Written as DNA, the CDR3 is TGTGCCAGCAGCCTACTACACTTTCCGAATGAAAAACTGTTTTTT. The whole variable domain, filled in from reference TRBV14 and TRBJ1-4, reads EAGVTQFPSHSVIEKGQTVTLRCDPISGHDNLYWYRRVMGKEIKFLLHFVKESKQDESGMPNNRFLAERTGGTYSTLKVQPAELEDSGVYFCASSLLHFPNEKLFFGSGTQLSVL.

The chain couples TRBV28 to TRBJ1-6, with D uncertain. The germline V and J ends were trimmed by 3 bases and 10 bases, with 7 bases remaining between them. Germline loops: CDR1 MDHEN, CDR2 SYDVKM. This CDR3 spans 12 amino acids. The CDR3 sequence: CASSFPGSPLHF. The CDR3 bases are TGTGCCAGCAGTTTCCCGGGGTCACCCCTCCACTTT.

This chain connects TRBV5-1 to TRBJ1-2; D is undetermined. The germline V and J ends were trimmed by 2 bases and 2 bases, with 10 bases remaining between them. Germline CDR1 SGHRS, CDR2 YFSETQ. The CDR3 is 14 amino acids. The CDR3, as DNA: TGCGCCAGCAGCTTTAGGGCTGACAACTATGGCTACACCTTC. Translation gives CASSFRADNYGYTF.